The source of this TCR beta chain is a study of shared clonotypes between healthy human individuals. An even split of each subset's genomic DNA across several immunoSEQ plates was performed. TCRdb's table, derived via immunoSEQ multiplex PCR, lists solely in-frame clones and lacks some. Of over 2 million clones in the sample, 85% to 95% were seen once. CDR3 size: 14 residues. CDR1 and CDR2 from the germline V gene are SGDLS and YYNGEE. The V and J ends lost 4 bases and 1 base respectively, with 11 bases between them. All donors qualified as healthy HIV-negative adults and had experienced no recent acute infections or vaccinations.

The source is a man aged 18 to 35 in good health. Some clones in this sample may be carry-over from other donors' samples. Sequenced material: naive CD4+ T cells from PBMCs. Specified subset: CD45RA+ positively selected. The J gene is TRBJ1-1, the V gene TRBV9; no firm D call. In DNA form, the CDR3 reads TGTGCCAGCAGCCCTATTCCTCAGAACACTGAAGCTTTCTTT. It encodes CASSPIPQNTEAFF.